This entry lists 10 T cell receptor beta chains sequenced from one sample in a study of beta chain features in type 1 diabetes. Expressed TCRB transcripts got sequenced, as all isolated RNA was reverse transcribed. TCRdb's copy holds only in-frame clones and misses some; the assay was immunoSEQ multiplex PCR. The sample has 900,000 or so clones; 15% to 20% are singletons. The sample taken for sequencing was naive CD4+ T cells from blood. These receptor sequences come from a woman aged 18-35 years in good health.

The chain uses TRBV5-6 and TRBJ1-2; no definite D call. There are 11 residues in the CDR3. V dropped 0 bases and J dropped 6 bases, with 3 bases sitting between them. Per germline, CDR1 SGHDT and CDR2 YYEEEE. For the CDR3, the DNA is TGTGCCAGCAGCTTGGTCCATGGCTACACCTTC. Residues: CASSLVHGYTF.

This rearrangement joins TRBV28 to TRBJ1-3; D not resolved. Germline values: CDR1 MDHEN, CDR2 SYDVKM. Deletions cut 5 bases from V and 0 bases from J, with 11 bases between. The CDR3 has 15 residues. The CDR3, as DNA: TGTGCCAGCAGTCTCGCGGAACGCTCTGGAAACACCATATATTTT. Its translation: CASSLAERSGNTIYF.

This clone was recorded a few times. This chain links TRBV15 with TRBJ2-5; D may be TRBD1 (6 bases). This CDR3 is 14 amino acids long. Germline V lookup: CDR1 LNHNV, CDR2 YYDKDF (reference sequence). The V and J ends lost 0 bases and 5 bases respectively, with 10 bases between them. CDR3 nucleotide sequence: TGTGCCACCAGCAGAGACAGGGGATGGGAGACCCAGTACTTC. Translating it yields CATSRDRGWETQYF.

J is TRBJ2-3 and V is TRBV12-5; 8 bases agree with TRBD2. Per germline, CDR1 LGHNT and CDR2 FRNRAP. This CDR3 has 17 amino acids. Trimming removed 0 bases from V and 3 bases from J; junction bases left unmatched: 8. The CDR3 DNA reads TGTGCTAGTGGTTTGGTAGACGTAGCGGGAAAAACAGATACGCAGTATTTT. Its protein product is CASGLVDVAGKTDTQYF. Looking up the rest from reference TRBV12-5 and TRBJ2-3 gives the full variable domain: DARVTQTPRHKVTEMGQEVTMRCQPILGHNTVFWYRQTMMQGLELLAYFRNRAPLDDSGMPKDRFSAEMPDATLATLKIQPSEPRDSAVYFCASGLVDVAGKTDTQYFGPGTRLTVL.

To note about this clone: Other nucleotide sequences in the sample specify the same CDR3. CDR3 loop: CSALGETQYF. Written as DNA, the CDR3 is TGCAGCGCACTGGGGGAGACCCAGTACTTC. V usage is TRBV20-1 and J usage is TRBJ2-5, with D unclear. The CDR3 is 10 residues long. Germline-derived CDR1 and CDR2 are DFQATT and SNEGSKA (reference sequence).

The chain joins TRBV25-1 to TRBJ2-1, with TRBD2 matching over 7 bases. The germline gives CDR1 MGHDK, CDR2 SYGVNS. This CDR3 has 13 residues. The V and J ends lost 2 bases and 6 bases, in that order; junction bases with no gene match: 1. The CDR3 loop is CASSEAGVNEQFF. The CDR3 bases are TGTGCCAGCAGTGAAGCGGGGGTCAATGAGCAGTTCTTC. The full variable domain, its missing parts supplied by reference TRBV25-1 and TRBJ2-1, is EADIYQTPRYLVIGTGKKITLECSQTMGHDKMYWYQQDPGMELHLIHYSYGVNSTEKGDLSSESTVSRIRTEHFPLTLESARPSHTSQYLCASSEAGVNEQFFGPGTRLTVL.

The chain combines TRBV15 with TRBJ1-5, with D perhaps TRBD1 (5 bases). V dropped 0 bases and J dropped 5 bases, with 8 bases sitting between them. Germline CDR1 is LNHNV and CDR2 is YYDKDF (reference sequence). The CDR3 totals 14 residues. This chain's CDR3 is CATSRDRRDQPQHF. The CDR3 DNA reads as TGTGCCACCAGCAGAGATCGCAGGGATCAGCCCCAGCATTTT.

This chain links TRBV7-2 with TRBJ2-1, with D possibly TRBD2 on 6 matching bases. The V gene's germline CDR1 is SGHTA and CDR2 FQGNSA. Trimming removed 1 base from V and 10 bases from J, with 14 bases in between. This CDR3 is 14 amino acids long. CDR3 in DNA: TGTGCCAGCAGCTTAGATGAGGGGAGGCAGGAGCAGTTCTTC. Protein: CASSLDEGRQEQFF. The whole variable domain, remainder taken from reference TRBV7-2 and TRBJ2-1, is GAGVSQSPSNKVTEKGKDVELRCDPISGHTALYWYRQSLGQGLEFLIYFQGNSAPDKSGLPSDRFSAERTGGSVSTLTIQRTQQEDSAVYLCASSLDEGRQEQFFGPGTRLTVL.

The V call is TRBV19, the J call TRBJ2-7; D is undetermined. This CDR3 is 14 amino acids long. V shed 5 bases and J shed 6 bases, with 17 bases lying between them. Germline CDR1 is LNHDA and CDR2 is SQIVND (reference sequence). The CDR3 DNA reads TGTGCCAGTAGTCGAAAGGCGAGACCAGGCGAGCAGTACTTC. Translation: CASSRKARPGEQYF.

This clone turned up a few times. J is TRBJ2-6 and V is TRBV27; maybe TRBD2 (5 bases). The CDR3 is 17 residues long. Germline V gives CDR1 MNHEY, CDR2 SMNVEV (reference sequence). Between the trimmed V and J ends, which lost 3 bases and 0 bases, there was a span of 12 bases. Here the CDR3 reads CASSFSGILSGANVLTF. CDR3 DNA: TGTGCCAGCAGTTTTTCGGGGATCCTCTCTGGGGCCAACGTCCTGACTTTC.